One sample yielded the 17 T cell receptor beta chains listed below, sequenced in a study of PD-1 blockade in mismatch repair-deficient tumors. The method was immunoSEQ multiplex PCR; TCRdb's version includes in-frame clones alone and lacks a portion of them. The data hold tens of thousands of clones, with 81% observed a single time. The material sequenced was peripheral blood, taken 12 weeks after starting pembrolizumab. Every receptor here comes from an adult with mismatch repair-deficient cancer.

The genes are TRBV9 and TRBJ2-1; 7 nucleotides line up with TRBD1. With 0 bases clipped from V and 4 bases from J, the junction kept 7 bases outside the gene matches. This CDR3 has 16 residues. CDR1 is SGDLS and CDR2 is YYNGEE in the germline V gene. In nucleotides, the CDR3 is TGTGCCAGCAGCGTAGGGTTAGGGACAGTATACAATGAGCAGTTCTTC. It codes for CASSVGLGTVYNEQFF.

The CDR3 DNA reads as TGTGCCTGGAATTGGGGGCAGGGGAGCACAGATACGCAGTATTTT. Protein: CAWNWGQGSTDTQYF. The chain carries TRBV30 and TRBJ2-3, with D possibly being TRBD1 (6 bases). V lost 4 bases to trimming and J lost 0 bases, with 14 bases between them. Per germline, CDR1 GTSNPN and CDR2 SVGIG (reference sequence). CDR3 length: 15 amino acids. Variable domain in full (rest from reference TRBV30 and TRBJ2-3): SQTIHQWPATLVQPVGSPLSLECTVEGTSNPNLYWYRQAAGRGLQLLFYSVGIGQISSEVPQNLSASRPQDRQFILSSKKLLLSDSGFYLCAWNWGQGSTDTQYFGPGTRLTVL.

The rearrangement joins TRBV13 to TRBJ1-1; 7 nucleotides agree with TRBD1. Germline V lookup: CDR1 PRHDT, CDR2 FYEKMQ (reference sequence). This CDR3 comprises 15 residues. V shed 6 bases, J shed 1 base, and the junction held 8 bases outside the gene matches. The CDR3 region is CASSYYTGANTEAFF. The CDR3 DNA follows: TGTGCCAGCAGTTACTATACAGGGGCGAACACTGAAGCTTTCTTT. Using reference TRBV13 and TRBJ1-1 for the parts outside the CDR3, the full variable domain is AAGVIQSPRHLIKEKRETATLKCYPIPRHDTVYWYQQGPGQDPQFLISFYEKMQSDKGSIPDRFSAQQFSDYHSELNMSSLELGDSALYFCASSYYTGANTEAFFGQGTRLTVV.

The J gene is TRBJ2-1, the V gene TRBV14; 8 positions match TRBD2. CDR3 length: 17 residues. The germline V gene encodes CDR1 SGHDN and CDR2 FVKESK. J gave up 2 bases and V 6 bases, and 12 bases lay outside the gene matches. The CDR3 is CASRRFETSGPYNEQFF. Here the CDR3 DNA reads TGTGCCAGCAGAAGATTCGAAACTAGCGGCCCCTACAATGAGCAGTTCTTC. Full variable domain (outside the CDR3, taken from reference TRBV14 and TRBJ2-1): EAGVTQFPSHSVIEKGQTVTLRCDPISGHDNLYWYRRVMGKEIKFLLHFVKESKQDESGMPNNRFLAERTGGTYSTLKVQPAELEDSGVYFCASRRFETSGPYNEQFFGPGTRLTVL.

J is TRBJ1-4 and V is TRBV14, with D tentatively TRBD1 (5 bases). Germline CDR1 and CDR2: SGHDN and FVKESK. The CDR3 consists of 16 residues. Deletions cut 3 bases from V and 5 bases from J, with 16 bases between. The CDR3 protein is CASSQLTGGGNEKLFF. DNA for the CDR3: TGTGCCAGCAGCCAGCTTACCGGGGGGGGAAATGAAAAACTGTTTTTT. Full variable domain (missing parts from reference TRBV14 and TRBJ1-4): EAGVTQFPSHSVIEKGQTVTLRCDPISGHDNLYWYRRVMGKEIKFLLHFVKESKQDESGMPNNRFLAERTGGTYSTLKVQPAELEDSGVYFCASSQLTGGGNEKLFFGSGTQLSVL.

J is TRBJ2-1 and V is TRBV11-2; D is unresolved. Trimming stripped 0 bases from V and 8 bases from J, with 8 bases between. Germline lookup yields CDR1 SGHAT and CDR2 FQNNGV. The CDR3 consists of 13 residues. CDR3 coding DNA: TGTGCCAGCAGCTTAGATCTAAGGTATGAGCAGTTCTTC. This encodes CASSLDLRYEQFF.

V and J are TRBV4-1 and TRBJ1-2; 7 bases agree with TRBD1. Germline CDR1 is MGHRA and CDR2 is YSYEKL. After removal of 0 bases from V and 5 bases from J, the junction contained 12 bases not matched to a gene. The CDR3 consists of 17 residues. The CDR3 here is CASSQDHEGAPGYGYTF. DNA of the CDR3: TGCGCCAGCAGCCAAGATCATGAGGGGGCGCCGGGGTATGGCTACACCTTC.

As to this clone: One junction end disagrees with the germline gene, perhaps due to a read error. This chain connects TRBV7-7 to TRBJ2-5, with D possibly TRBD2 on 5 matching bases. The germline CDR1 and CDR2 sequences are SSHAT and FNYEAQ (reference sequence). The CDR3 contains 14 residues. The CDR3 sequence is CASSLVATQETQYF. For the CDR3, the DNA is TGTGCTAGCAGCTTAGTAGCGACCCAAGAGACCCAGTACTTC.

This chain connects TRBV19 to TRBJ2-3; TRBD1 is a possible D gene (6 bases). Germline V lookup: CDR1 LNHDA, CDR2 SQIVND (reference sequence). V was pared by 4 bases and J by 0 bases, with 11 bases between. The CDR3 covers 15 residues. This CDR3 is CASSTGQTSTDTQYF. In DNA form, the CDR3 reads TGTGCCAGTAGTACAGGACAGACTAGCACAGATACGCAGTATTTT. Using reference TRBV19 and TRBJ2-3 for the parts outside the CDR3, the full variable domain is DGGITQSPKYLFRKEGQNVTLSCEQNLNHDAMYWYRQDPGQGLRLIYYSQIVNDFQKGDIAEGYSVSREKKESFPLTVTSAQKNPTAFYLCASSTGQTSTDTQYFGPGTRLTVL.

This chain uses TRBV7-6 with TRBJ2-3; 9 nucleotides line up with TRBD1. Trimming removed 5 bases from V and 6 bases from J; junction bases left unmatched: 9. This CDR3 spans 15 amino acids. CDR1 and CDR2 from the germline V gene are SGHVS and FNYEAQ. CDR3 region: CASSTGQGREDTQYF. The CDR3, as DNA: TGTGCCAGCAGCACGGGACAGGGTAGGGAGGATACGCAGTATTTT.

This chain links TRBV2 with TRBJ2-1; possibly TRBD1 for D (6 bases). Trimming cost V 1 base and J 4 bases, with 8 bases left between them. Germline CDR1 SNHLY, CDR2 FYNNEI. There are 14 residues in the CDR3. The CDR3 sequence is CASSEGGLYNEQFF. Here the CDR3 DNA reads TGTGCCAGCAGTGAAGGGGGGCTTTACAATGAGCAGTTCTTC.

V usage is TRBV5-6 and J usage is TRBJ1-1; D may be TRBD1 (6 bases). Germline V lookup: CDR1 SGHDT, CDR2 YYEEEE. The CDR3 is 16 residues long. V was trimmed by 0 bases and J by 7 bases, leaving 19 bases between them. The chain's CDR3 is CASSLAWAQGGGEAFF. CDR3 DNA sequence: TGTGCCAGCAGCTTGGCATGGGCACAGGGTGGAGGTGAAGCTTTCTTT.

The genes are TRBV27 and TRBJ2-7, with 8 bases identical to TRBD1. Trimming removed 6 bases from V and 5 bases from J; junction bases left unmatched: 6. The CDR3 extends over 13 amino acids. The germline V gene encodes CDR1 MNHEY and CDR2 SMNVEV (reference sequence). CDR3 sequence reads: CASRTDRAHEQYF. The CDR3 DNA reads as TGTGCCAGCAGAACGGACAGGGCCCACGAGCAGTACTTC.

V gene TRBV19 combines with J gene TRBJ2-5; TRBD1 matches at 10 bases. The CDR3 is 14 residues long. In germline, CDR1 is LNHDA, CDR2 SQIVND (reference sequence). After removal of 5 bases from V and 5 bases from J, the junction contained 5 bases not matched to a gene. CDR3 nucleotide sequence: TGTGCCAGTAGTTCCCGACAGGGGGCGGAGACCCAGTACTTC. Its protein is CASSSRQGAETQYF.

The chain combines TRBV10-1 with TRBJ2-3; 7 bases line up with TRBD2. With 1 base clipped from V and 3 bases from J, the junction kept 7 bases outside the gene matches. The CDR3 has 16 amino acids. The germline CDR1 and CDR2 sequences are WNHNN and SYGVQD (reference sequence). In DNA, the CDR3 is TGCGCCAGCAGTGAGTTCTTCATCGGGGGGACAGATACGCAGTATTTT. It codes for CASSEFFIGGTDTQYF.

This clone has just one count. The rearrangement uses TRBV11-3 and TRBJ2-1, with D hard to call. Germline CDR1 SGHNT, CDR2 YENEEA. The CDR3 loop spans 17 amino acids. Trimming removed 0 bases at V and 10 bases at J, with 22 bases between. The CDR3 here is CASSLDQAGWLVWEQFF. In nucleotides, the CDR3 is TGTGCCAGCAGCTTAGATCAGGCAGGCTGGCTAGTCTGGGAGCAGTTCTTC.

V gene TRBV30 combines with J gene TRBJ2-3; TRBD2 is a possible D gene (5 bases). Germline V gives CDR1 GTSNPN, CDR2 SVGIG (reference sequence). The CDR3 runs 14 residues. The ends were cut back, 0 bases at V and 6 bases at J, with 13 bases in the middle. DNA of the CDR3: TGTGCCTGGAGTGTAGGACTCATGGGGGATACGCAGTATTTT. Protein sequence: CAWSVGLMGDTQYF.